These T cell receptor beta chains were read from a single sample in a study of cytomegalovirus exposure and HLA in healthy donors. TCRdb's table, derived via immunoSEQ multiplex PCR, lists solely in-frame clones and lacks some. The sample carries 150,000 or so clones, roughly four fifths recorded once. The sequenced material came from PBMCs. The receptors were gathered from a man aged 35-49 years in good health and CMV-seropositive. CDR3s include the opening cysteine and the closing phenylalanine or tryptophan. The D gene is left open where the match is weak. Expanded clones get a size class; other rows say once, few or many, or leave the size out.

V gene	clone size	J gene	D gene	CDR3 DNA	CDR3 protein
TRBV7-2	NA	TRBJ2-6	NA	TGTGCCGAGAGGGCCTCTGGGGCCAACGTCCTGACTTTC	CAERASGANVLTF
TRBV7-2	NA	TRBJ2-7	NA	TGTGCCAGCAGTCCTAGCCGGGAATATGTAAGCGAGCAGTACTTC	CASSPSREYVSEQYF
TRBV10-1	few	TRBJ2-1	TRBD2	TGCGCCAGCAGTCCGGGACTAGCTGGAGGGGCCTACAATGAGCAGTTCTTC	CASSPGLAGGAYNEQFF
TRBV21-1	NA	TRBJ1-2	NA	TGTGCCAGCAGCAAAGCTATTAGACAGGGGCGGGCGATTGGCTACACCTTC	CASSKAIRQGRAIGYTF
TRBV5-4	NA	TRBJ1-5	NA	TGTGCCAGCAGCTTGGGTGGACAGACCAATCAGCCCCAGCATTTT	CASSLGGQTNQPQHF
TRBV6-1	NA	TRBJ1-5	NA	TGTGCCAGCAGCGCCCGACTGAATAGCAATCAGCCCCAGCATTTT	CASSARLNSNQPQHF
TRBV29-1	few	TRBJ2-7	TRBD1	TGCAGCGTTGAGAGGACAGGGGCCGTCGAGCAGTACTTC	CSVERTGAVEQYF
TRBV6-5	NA	TRBJ1-2	NA	TGTGCCAGCAGTTACTTTGGTCAGGGGAAGGATGGCTACACCTTC	CASSYFGQGKDGYTF
TRBV6-1	NA	TRBJ2-7	TRBD2	TGTGCCAGCAGTGAACGTGGGCTAGCGGGAGGGCCGGCCTACGAGCAGTACTTC	CASSERGLAGGPAYEQYF
TRBV19	NA	TRBJ1-2	NA	TGTGCCAGTAGTATAGATGGGACGGGACTCTATGGCTACACCTTC	CASSIDGTGLYGYTF
TRBV28	NA	TRBJ2-2	NA	TGTGCCAGCAGTAAGTTCACAGGGGAGCTGTTTTTT	CASSKFTGELFF
TRBV25-1	few	TRBJ1-1	NA	TGTGCCAGCAAAGAGACCGGGGGGGACACTGAAGCTTTCTTT	CASKETGGDTEAFF
TRBV18	few	TRBJ2-2	NA	TGTGCCAGCTCACCACTTATAGCGGATAACACCGGGGAGCTGTTTTTT	CASSPLIADNTGELFF
TRBV27	NA	TRBJ2-5	NA	TGTGCCAGCAGTCCGGGAGATCGAGAGCAGTACTTC	CASSPGDREQYF
TRBV14	NA	TRBJ2-2	TRBD2	TGTGCCAGCCAGACTAGCGGGAGAGGCGGGGAGCTGTTTTTT	CASQTSGRGGELFF
TRBV28	NA	TRBJ2-7	NA	TGTGCCAGCAGTTTATTCCAGGGGGGAGACGAGCAGTACTTC	CASSLFQGGDEQYF
TRBV11-3	once	TRBJ2-5	TRBD2	TGTGCCAGCAGCGCCGGGACTAGCGGGAGGGCCCAAGAGACCCAGTACTTC	CASSAGTSGRAQETQYF
TRBV6-6	once	TRBJ1-4	TRBD1	TGTGCAGGGGGCGGGACAGGGAACGAAAAACTGTTTTTT	CAGGGTGNEKLFF
TRBV29-1	NA	TRBJ2-1	NA	TGCAGCGTTCTTGGACTGGCGAACAATGAGCAGTTCTTC	CSVLGLANNEQFF
TRBV9	NA	TRBJ2-1	TRBD1	TGTGCCAGCAGCGTAGATCCGGGACAGGGATCCTACAATGAGCAGTTCTTC	CASSVDPGQGSYNEQFF
TRBV5-1	NA	TRBJ2-7	TRBD2	TGCGCCAGCAGCTACCAAGCGGGAGCCCCCAAGTCGCAGTACTTC	CASSYQAGAPKSQYF
TRBV5-1	NA	TRBJ2-3	NA	TGCGCCAGCAGCCATGAGGGGGGGATAGCGGAAGTAGATACGCAGTATTTT	CASSHEGGIAEVDTQYF
TRBV7-3	NA	TRBJ1-1	NA	TGTGCTAGCAGCTTAACTGGGGCCCACACTGAAGCTTTCTTT	CASSLTGAHTEAFF
TRBV4-1	NA	TRBJ1-3	TRBD1	TGCGCCAGCAGCCATCTCCCGAGGACAGGGTGGGACACCATATATTTT	CASSHLPRTGWDTIYF
TRBV11-2	NA	TRBJ2-5	TRBD1	TGTGCCAGCAGCAAGGGACAGTCTGAGGCGGAGACCCAGTACTTC	CASSKGQSEAETQYF
TRBV14	NA	TRBJ2-3	NA	TGTGCCAGCAGCCAAGAGGGACAACGAGCTAGCACAGATACGCAGTATTTT	CASSQEGQRASTDTQYF
TRBV19	NA	TRBJ1-1	NA	TGTGCCAGTAGTATGGGGGGGTGGCGGCAGCACACTGAAGCTTTCTTT	CASSMGGWRQHTEAFF
TRBV7-3	NA	TRBJ2-7	TRBD2	TGTGCCAGCAGCTTAATAGAAGCGGGAGAGCGGGAGCAGTACTTC	CASSLIEAGEREQYF
TRBV7-9	once	TRBJ2-1	TRBD2	TGTGCCAGCAGCCCGCGAGGACTAGCGGGAGGCCGCAATGAGCAGTTCTTC	CASSPRGLAGGRNEQFF
TRBV27	NA	TRBJ2-1	TRBD1	TGTGCCAGCAGCCTGGACAGGGGGTACAATGAGCAGTTCTTC	CASSLDRGYNEQFF
TRBV20-1	NA	TRBJ1-2	NA	TGCAGGGAGGGCGGTGGCTACACCTTC	CREGGGYTF
TRBV29-1	NA	TRBJ2-2	TRBD1	TGCAGCGCTGGACCGGGACAGGGTATCCCCGGGGAGCTGTTTTTT	CSAGPGQGIPGELFF
TRBV28	NA	TRBJ2-3	NA	TGTGCCAGCAGTTTGGCGGGAAGCACAGATACGCAGTATTTT	CASSLAGSTDTQYF
TRBV7-9	NA	TRBJ2-5	NA	TGTGCCAGCAGCCCCGGGACTCACCAAGAGACCCAGTACTTC	CASSPGTHQETQYF
TRBV19	NA	TRBJ1-1	TRBD1	TGTGCCACCCGGGACAGCATGAACACTGAAGCTTTCTTT	CATRDSMNTEAFF
TRBV30	NA	TRBJ1-1	NA	TGTGCCTGCGGCAGGGCCCAAGCTTTCTTT	CACGRAQAFF
TRBV29-1	once	TRBJ1-4	NA	TGCAGCGCCCTGGACAGCACTAATGAAAAACTGTTTTTT	CSALDSTNEKLFF
TRBV28	once	TRBJ1-5	NA	TGTGCCAGCAGAACCGCCTCGGGAGGGGTTTCCAATCAGCCCCAGCATTTT	CASRTASGGVSNQPQHF
TRBV4-1	NA	TRBJ2-3	TRBD2	TGCGCCAGCAGCTTCGGGACTAGCGGGAGTGCAGATACGCAGTATTTT	CASSFGTSGSADTQYF
TRBV11-2	NA	TRBJ1-3	NA	TGTGCCAGCAGCTCATTTACAGGGTTACCTGGAAACACCATATATTTT	CASSSFTGLPGNTIYF
TRBV5-3	NA	TRBJ2-1	NA	TGTGCCGCCTCCGGGGCGGGGAGGACCTTAGGAAATGAGCAGTTCTTC	CAASGAGRTLGNEQFF
TRBV10-3	NA	TRBJ1-5	TRBD1	TGTGCCATCAGTGGGACAGGGGGTAACAATCAGCCCCAGCATTTT	CAISGTGGNNQPQHF
TRBV5-4	NA	TRBJ2-7	TRBD2	TGTGCCAGCAGCTCGGGAGATAGCGGGAGAGACTACGAGCAGTACTTC	CASSSGDSGRDYEQYF
TRBV28	NA	TRBJ1-5	TRBD1	TGTGCCAGCAGGGGTCCGGACAGGAGACAGCCCCAGCATTTT	CASRGPDRRQPQHF
TRBV4-2	NA	TRBJ2-3	NA	TGTGCCAGCAGCCAAGCGCTAGCACCTACGGGGGATACGCAGTATTTT	CASSQALAPTGDTQYF
TRBV28	few	TRBJ2-4	NA	TGTGCCAGCAGTTTATGGGGCCGGGACAACTCTGCCAAAAACATTCAGTACTTC	CASSLWGRDNSAKNIQYF
TRBV6-5	NA	TRBJ2-7	NA	TGTGCCAGCAGTTACGCAGGGTCGTACTACGAGCAGTACTTC	CASSYAGSYYEQYF
TRBV29-1	NA	TRBJ1-5	TRBD1	TGCAGCGTTGCCACAGGGGGCGGTCAGCCCCAGCATTTT	CSVATGGGQPQHF
TRBV28	NA	TRBJ2-7	TRBD1	TGTGCCAGCAGTTACAGGGGGTCGGGTGGAGGGGAGCAGTACTTC	CASSYRGSGGGEQYF
TRBV9	few	TRBJ2-2	NA	TGTGCCAGCAGCGAGGGAGTAGCGGCCGGGGAGCTGTTTTTT	CASSEGVAAGELFF
TRBV5-1	NA	TRBJ2-1	TRBD2	TGCGCCAGCAGCTATACTAGCGGGAGCTACAATGAGCAGTTCTTC	CASSYTSGSYNEQFF
TRBV6-5	NA	TRBJ2-7	TRBD1	TGTGCCAGCAGTTCCCTCGATGCCGGGACAGTCTACGAGCAGTACTTC	CASSSLDAGTVYEQYF
TRBV7-2	few	TRBJ2-7	NA	TGTGCCAGCAGCCCCTCGGTTGGGCGGGTATCCTACGAGCAGTACTTC	CASSPSVGRVSYEQYF
TRBV5-6	NA	TRBJ2-7	TRBD2	TGTGCCAGCAGCGGCGGGGGAGGGTTCCGAGAGCAGTACTTC	CASSGGGGFREQYF
TRBV6-5	NA	TRBJ2-7	TRBD2	TGTGCCAGCAGTTTAGCCGGGACTATACCCACCTACGAGCAGTACTTC	CASSLAGTIPTYEQYF
TRBV4-1	NA	TRBJ2-2	TRBD1	TGCGCCAGCAGCCAAAACAGGGGGCTTAGCGGGGAGCTGTTTTTT	CASSQNRGLSGELFF
TRBV11-2	NA	TRBJ1-2	TRBD1	TGTGCCAGCAGCTTAGGCCCTGGACAGGGTTTCTATGGCTACACCTTC	CASSLGPGQGFYGYTF
TRBV5-1	once	TRBJ2-5	TRBD2	TGCGCCAGCAGCTACCAGGGCTTGGCTAGCGGAGTCCAAGAGACCCAGTACTTC	CASSYQGLASGVQETQYF
TRBV14	NA	TRBJ2-7	TRBD1	TGTGCCAGCAGACTAGACAGACAGGGGGCCGGATACGAGCAGTACTTC	CASRLDRQGAGYEQYF